This TCR beta chain appears in the sequencing data of a study of T-cell memory formation after mild COVID-19. At the level of the study: Largely, TCR clusters stayed within a single donor.

V was trimmed by 5 bases and J by 3 bases, leaving 14 bases between them. Germline V lookup: CDR1 LNHNV, CDR2 YYDKDF (reference sequence). CDR3 length equals 15 residues. Study-wide results and caveats: Memory from before infection featured some responding clones, which suggests cross-reactive memory joined. The authors left the SARS-CoV-2 specificity of second-wave clones peaking on day 37 unconfirmed.

About this clonotype itself: As yet, its antigen is unknown.

5'RACE primed at constant segments yielded TCR alpha and TCR beta cDNA libraries bearing sample barcodes and UMIs. MiXCR, applied by TCRdb to the 5' RACE reads, yields one record per CDR3 protein. The sample has 100,000 to 120,000 distinct CDR3 sequences; approximately 21% are singletons. This receptor was identified in a man between 18 and 35 years old who had mild COVID-19 (a few samples of this study predate the infection). Cell type and time point are not known. Sample: PBMCs or a T cell subset sorted from them (not recorded which). The V call is TRBV15, the J call TRBJ2-1, with TRBD2 as a possible D gene (6 bases). The CDR3 protein is CATSATSSGYNEQFF. In DNA form, the CDR3 reads TGTGCCACCAGCGCGACTAGTTCCGGCTACAATGAGCAGTTCTTC.